This TCR beta chain stems from a study of blood T cell repertoires in COVID-19 (TCRdb year 2020). General notes on the study: Samples covering the acute and convalescent phases of COVID-19 were provided by collaborators in the United States, Italy and Spain. The prospective study material was composed of cDNA or gDNA derived from T cells, B-cell-depleted T cells, or PBMCs. The dataset comprised deeply sampled blood TCRbeta repertoires from subjects exposed to, actively infected with, or recovered from COVID-19. The repertoires were released in a freely available public database intended as a resource for research on the immune response to SARS-CoV-2. The samples were drawn from the first 160 participants of the ongoing ImmuneRACE study and from 1,254 subjects provided by 6 global collaborators. A de-identified subject ID, COVID-19 status, age in years and sex were almost always included in the sample metadata. HLA class I and class II types, where available, came from metadata supplied by the sample provider rather than from assay-based typing. Beyond this particular receptor, the publication reports: The quantity of clinical and demographic metadata differed by source and by participant and was supplied without curation.

The immunoSEQ Assay, a bias-controlled multiplex PCR, was used to amplify TCRbeta CDR3 regions from genomic DNA. Processing in the source paper ran as follows. Within the assay, amplification of reference gene primers was used to estimate how many nucleated cells each sample contained. To quantify the absolute abundance of each unique TCRbeta CDR3 rearrangement, sequence reads were collapsed and filtered. For each sample, productive Simpson clonality was calculated by taking the square root of Simpson's diversity index across productive rearrangements. Not all clones reach the TCRdb copy of this immuneACCESS table, which keeps in-frame sequences only. Checked studies attribute under half of the gap to unresolved V genes and leave the rest unexplained. Clonal size and the V and J genes are those of that table, whereas D and trimming came from the DNA. The sample table shows 40,000 to 45,000 clones, and around 76% are seen once. The leading ten clones occupy 27% of the sample.

Collaborating institutions collected whole blood in K2EDTA tubes following their own protocols. For TCRbeta analysis, collaborators shipped samples in one of three forms: frozen whole blood, isolated PBMCs, or DNA extracted from either of those sample types. On this clone: The target of this receptor is not known. No base quality information exists; no much larger clone differs at one position.

The CDR3 covers 16 residues, taking in both the cysteine and the phenylalanine. Only CDR3 DNA remains: 48 bases, in frame from the first base. Ends trimmed: V by 5 bases, J by 4 bases; bases unmatched to a gene: 13. From a lookup of the germline V gene (reference sequence), CDR1 and CDR2 are LNHDA and SQIVND. In this chain, TRBV19 is recombined with TRBJ1-1; 7 central bases correspond to TRBD1. Sequencing input: peripheral blood. This TCR derives from an elderly man with acute or convalescent COVID-19. The bases are TGTGCCAGTAGTGCCTTCAACAGGGGCCGGGGCACTGAAGCTTTCTTT. Its translation reads: CASSAFNRGRGTEAFF.